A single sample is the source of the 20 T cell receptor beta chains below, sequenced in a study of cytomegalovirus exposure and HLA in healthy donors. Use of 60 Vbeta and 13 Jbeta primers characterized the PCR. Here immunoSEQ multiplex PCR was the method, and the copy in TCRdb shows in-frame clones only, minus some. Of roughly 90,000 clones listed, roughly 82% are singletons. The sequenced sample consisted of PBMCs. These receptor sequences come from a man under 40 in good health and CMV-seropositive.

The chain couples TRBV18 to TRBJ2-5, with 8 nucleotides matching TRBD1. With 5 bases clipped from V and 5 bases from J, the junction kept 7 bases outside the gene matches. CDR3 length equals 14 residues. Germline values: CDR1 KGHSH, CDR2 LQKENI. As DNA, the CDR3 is TGTGCCAGCTCAAGACAGGGGTCTGCGGAGACCCAGTACTTC. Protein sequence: CASSRQGSAETQYF.

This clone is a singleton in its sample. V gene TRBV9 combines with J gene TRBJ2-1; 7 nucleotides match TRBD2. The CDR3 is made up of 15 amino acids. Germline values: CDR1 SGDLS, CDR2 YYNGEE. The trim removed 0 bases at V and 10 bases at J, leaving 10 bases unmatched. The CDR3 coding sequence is TGTGCCAGCAGCGTAGGGCTAGCGGCCTTCGGGGAGCAGTTCTTC. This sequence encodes CASSVGLAAFGEQFF.

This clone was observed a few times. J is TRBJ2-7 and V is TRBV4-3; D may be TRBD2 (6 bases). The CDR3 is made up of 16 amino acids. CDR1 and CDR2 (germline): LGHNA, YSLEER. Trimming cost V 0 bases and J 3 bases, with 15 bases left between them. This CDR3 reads CASSQEVDGRGYEQYF. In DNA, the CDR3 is TGCGCCAGCAGCCAAGAAGTGGACGGGAGAGGCTACGAGCAGTACTTC.

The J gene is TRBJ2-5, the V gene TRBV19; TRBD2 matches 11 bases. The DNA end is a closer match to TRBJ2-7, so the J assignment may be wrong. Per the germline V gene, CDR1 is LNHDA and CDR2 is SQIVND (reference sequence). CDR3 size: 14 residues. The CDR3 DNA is TGTGCCAGTAGTCCCGGGACTAGCGGCTACGAGCAGTACTTC. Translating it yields CASSPGTSGYEQYF.

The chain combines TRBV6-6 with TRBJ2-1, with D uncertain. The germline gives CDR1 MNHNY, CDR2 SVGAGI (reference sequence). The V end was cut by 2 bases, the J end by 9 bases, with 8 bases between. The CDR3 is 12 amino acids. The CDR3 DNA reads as TGTGCCAGCAGTTACGTTCGTAGTGAGCAGTTCTTC. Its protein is CASSYVRSEQFF.

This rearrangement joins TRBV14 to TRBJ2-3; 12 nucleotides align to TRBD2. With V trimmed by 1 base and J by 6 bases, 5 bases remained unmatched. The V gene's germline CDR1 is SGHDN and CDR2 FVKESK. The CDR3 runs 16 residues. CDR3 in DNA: TGTGCCAGCAGCCAAGGGTGGACTAGCGGGATCGATACGCAGTATTTT. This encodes CASSQGWTSGIDTQYF.

The CDR3 bases are TGCGCCAGCAGTCAGACTCGCTACGAGCAGTACTTC. Translation: CASSQTRYEQYF. The chain has TRBV5-1 and TRBJ2-7; no clear D gene. The germline gives CDR1 SGHRS, CDR2 YFSETQ. This CDR3 is built from 12 residues. Deletions cut 5 bases from V and 3 bases from J, with 9 bases between.

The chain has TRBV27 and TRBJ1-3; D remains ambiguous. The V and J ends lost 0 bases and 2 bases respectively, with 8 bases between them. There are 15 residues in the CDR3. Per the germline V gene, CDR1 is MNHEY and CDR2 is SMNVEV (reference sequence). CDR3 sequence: CASSLSPGTGNTIYF. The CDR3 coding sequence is TGTGCCAGCAGTTTATCCCCCGGGACTGGAAACACCATATATTTT.

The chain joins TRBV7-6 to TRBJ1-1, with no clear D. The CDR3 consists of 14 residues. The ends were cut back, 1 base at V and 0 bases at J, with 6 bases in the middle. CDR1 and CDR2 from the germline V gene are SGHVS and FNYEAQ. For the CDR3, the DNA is TGTGCCAGCAGCTTAGTCCCAGTGAACACTGAAGCTTTCTTT. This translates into CASSLVPVNTEAFF. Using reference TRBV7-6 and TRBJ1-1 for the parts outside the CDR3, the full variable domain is GAGVSQSPRYKVTKRGQDVALRCDPISGHVSLYWYRQALGQGPEFLTYFNYEAQQDKSGLPNDRFSAERPEGSISTLTIQRTEQRDSAMYRCASSLVPVNTEAFFGQGTRLTVV.

CDR3 sequence (DNA): TGTGCCAGCAGCACTAGCGGGAGGGCCCCCGCAGATACGCAGTATTTT. Protein: CASSTSGRAPADTQYF. The chain couples TRBV5-4 to TRBJ2-3, with 13 nucleotides matching TRBD2. CDR1 and CDR2 (germline): SGHNT, YYREEE (reference sequence). J gave up 4 bases and V 4 bases, and 6 bases lay outside the gene matches. This CDR3 region has 16 residues.

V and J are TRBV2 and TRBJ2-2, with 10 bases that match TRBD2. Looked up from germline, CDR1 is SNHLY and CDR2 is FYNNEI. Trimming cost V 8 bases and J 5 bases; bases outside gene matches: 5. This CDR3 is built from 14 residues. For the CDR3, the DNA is TGTGCCAGCTCTAGCGGGAGTATTACCGGGGAGCTGTTTTTT. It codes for CASSSGSITGELFF.

The CDR3 DNA follows: TGCGCCAGCAGCTTGGCCTCTAGCGCGGATACGCAGTATTTT. Translated: CASSLASSADTQYF. This chain joins TRBV5-1 and TRBJ2-3; perhaps TRBD2 as D (6 bases). V lost 0 bases and J lost 6, with 11 bases in between. This CDR3 is built from 14 residues. Germline-derived CDR1 and CDR2 are SGHRS and YFSETQ.

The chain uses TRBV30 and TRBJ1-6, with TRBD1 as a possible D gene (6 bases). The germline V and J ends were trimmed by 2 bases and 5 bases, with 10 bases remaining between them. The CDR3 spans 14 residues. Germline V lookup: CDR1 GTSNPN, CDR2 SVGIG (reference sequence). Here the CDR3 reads CAWSHDRNNSPLHF. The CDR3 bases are TGTGCCTGGAGTCACGACAGGAATAATTCACCCCTCCACTTT. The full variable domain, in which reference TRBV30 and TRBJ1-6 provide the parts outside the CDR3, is SQTIHQWPATLVQPVGSPLSLECTVEGTSNPNLYWYRQAAGRGLQLLFYSVGIGQISSEVPQNLSASRPQDRQFILSSKKLLLSDSGFYLCAWSHDRNNSPLHFGNGTRLTVT.

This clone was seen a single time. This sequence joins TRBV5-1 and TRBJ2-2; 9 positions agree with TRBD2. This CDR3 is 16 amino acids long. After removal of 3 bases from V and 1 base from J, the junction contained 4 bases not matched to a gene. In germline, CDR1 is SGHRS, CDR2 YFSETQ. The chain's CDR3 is CASSSGLALNTGELFF. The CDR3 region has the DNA TGCGCCAGCAGCTCGGGACTAGCACTGAACACCGGGGAGCTGTTTTTT. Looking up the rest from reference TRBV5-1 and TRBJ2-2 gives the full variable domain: KAGVTQTPRYLIKTRGQQVTLSCSPISGHRSVSWYQQTPGQGLQFLFEYFSETQRNKGNFPGRFSGRQFSNSRSEMNVSTLELGDSALYLCASSSGLALNTGELFFGEGSRLTVL.

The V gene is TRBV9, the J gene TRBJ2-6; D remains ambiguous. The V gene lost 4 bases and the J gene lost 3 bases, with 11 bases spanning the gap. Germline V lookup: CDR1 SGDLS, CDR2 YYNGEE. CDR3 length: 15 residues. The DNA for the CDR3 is TGTGCCAGCAGCCCAAAAGCAATTGGGGCCAACGTCCTGACTTTC. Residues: CASSPKAIGANVLTF.

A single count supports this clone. This CDR3 reads CASSTTSSNEQFF. In DNA form, the CDR3 reads TGTGCCAGCAGTACAACTTCTAGTAATGAGCAGTTCTTC. This chain connects TRBV6-1 to TRBJ2-1; D remains unclear. The CDR3 extends over 13 amino acids. Germline CDR1 and CDR2: MNHNS and SASEGT. Deletions cut 5 bases from V and 7 bases from J, with 12 bases between.

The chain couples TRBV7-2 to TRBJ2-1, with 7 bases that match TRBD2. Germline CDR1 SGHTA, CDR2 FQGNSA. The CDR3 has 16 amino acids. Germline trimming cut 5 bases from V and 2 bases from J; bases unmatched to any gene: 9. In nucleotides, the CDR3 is TGTGCCAGCAGCCCTCTAGGGGCGGGGGCCTACAATGAGCAGTTCTTC. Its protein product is CASSPLGAGAYNEQFF.

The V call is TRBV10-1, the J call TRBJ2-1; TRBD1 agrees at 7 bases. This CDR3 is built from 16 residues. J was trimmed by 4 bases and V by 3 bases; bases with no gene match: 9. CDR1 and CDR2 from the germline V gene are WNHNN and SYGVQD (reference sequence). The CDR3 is CASSDRRDSLYNEQFF. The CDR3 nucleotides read TGCGCCAGCAGTGACAGAAGGGACAGTTTATACAATGAGCAGTTCTTC.

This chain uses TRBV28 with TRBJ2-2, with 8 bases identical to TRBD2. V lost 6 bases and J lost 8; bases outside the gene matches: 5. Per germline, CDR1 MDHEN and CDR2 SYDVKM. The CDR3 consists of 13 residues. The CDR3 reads CASSLSGGGELFF. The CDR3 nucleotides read TGTGCCAGCAGCCTATCGGGAGGGGGGGAGCTGTTTTTT.

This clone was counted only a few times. Written as DNA, the CDR3 is TGTGCCAGCAGCTTGGATGCTAGCGGGAGCTACGAGCAGTACTTC. Translation gives CASSLDASGSYEQYF. The chain is built from TRBV5-5 and TRBJ2-7; 10 bases are a match to TRBD2. Trimming cost V 0 bases and J 3 bases; bases outside gene matches: 3. This CDR3 contains 15 residues. Germline V gene sequence: CDR1 SGHKS, CDR2 YYEKEE (reference sequence).